This T cell receptor beta chain was captured in a study of T cells after yellow fever vaccination. Broader study findings: The CD4 and CD8 compartments had a small share of their clonotypes in common. Clones from primary vaccination mostly reappeared after the booster (around 96% CD4, over 85% CD8).

From germline, CDR1 is DFQATT and CDR2 SNEGSKA (reference sequence). The CDR3 is 11 amino acids. V gave up 5 bases and J gave up 4 bases, with 7 bases separating them. Remarks on this clonotype: Antigen unknown.

Researchers made TCR cDNA using 5'RACE template switching, and this step added a universal primer site and UMIs. TCRdb recomputed calls from the 5' RACE reads with MiXCR, one row per CDR3 protein. The table lists 500,000 to 650,000 distinct CDR3 sequences, less than 20% of them singletons. Here the sequenced sample was PBMCs, taken around 5 days after the first yellow fever vaccination. This chain connects TRBV20-1 to TRBJ2-3; D is unclear. This clonotype was sampled from a man aged 18-30 years who received the YFV17D yellow fever vaccine. The CDR3 region has the DNA TGCAGTGCTTTAACCTCAGATACGCAGTATTTT. This sequence encodes CSALTSDTQYF.